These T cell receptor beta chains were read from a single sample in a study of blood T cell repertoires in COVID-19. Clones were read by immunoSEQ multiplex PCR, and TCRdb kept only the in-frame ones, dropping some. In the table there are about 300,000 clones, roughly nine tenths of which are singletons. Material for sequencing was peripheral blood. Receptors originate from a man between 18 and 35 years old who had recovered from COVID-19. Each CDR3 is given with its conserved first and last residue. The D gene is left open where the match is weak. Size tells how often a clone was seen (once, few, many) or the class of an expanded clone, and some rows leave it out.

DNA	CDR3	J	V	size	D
TGTGCCAGTAGAACGGGACAGGGCTACGAGCAGTACTTC	CASRTGQGYEQYF	TRBJ2-7	TRBV19	once	TRBD1
TGTGCCAGCAGTCGGGACAGGGGCCTCACCGGGGAGCTGTTTTTT	CASSRDRGLTGELFF	TRBJ2-2	TRBV11-3	.	TRBD1
TGTGCCAGCAGGCGCCCCGGGACACCCTACGAGCAGTACTTC	CASRRPGTPYEQYF	TRBJ2-7	TRBV7-3	.	.
TGTGCCAGCAGTTACTCGGCTAGCGGGGCAGCATACGAGCAGTACTTC	CASSYSASGAAYEQYF	TRBJ2-7	TRBV6-6	.	TRBD2
TGTGCCAGCAGTGAATCTCAGGGCAATTCACCCCTCCACTTT	CASSESQGNSPLHF	TRBJ1-6	TRBV6-4	few	.
TGCGCCAGCAGCTTATTAGGGAGCGGGGGCAGGGAGACCCAGTACTTC	CASSLLGSGGRETQYF	TRBJ2-5	TRBV5-1	.	TRBD2
TGCGCCAGCAGCGGACTAAATTCACCCCTCCACTTT	CASSGLNSPLHF	TRBJ1-6	TRBV5-1	.	.
TGTGCCAGCAGTTTTTCTGAGGCGACTGAAGCTTTCTTT	CASSFSEATEAFF	TRBJ1-1	TRBV6-2/TRBV6-3	.	.
TGCGCCAGCAGCCAAGATCGCCAGGGGGATGGGTCCTACGAGCAGTACTTC	CASSQDRQGDGSYEQYF	TRBJ2-7	TRBV4-1	few	TRBD1
TGTGCCACCTATTCCGGGAGGGGGGATCCCTACGAGCAGTACTTC	CATYSGRGDPYEQYF	TRBJ2-7	TRBV10-3	.	TRBD2